This T cell receptor (beta chain) is drawn from a study of CD8 T cells in ankylosing spondylitis. This clonotype was found many times. Antigen unknown. Study-level results: Enrichment of disease-linked clones was reportedly significant in matched ankylosing spondylitis synovial fluid.

Quantitative 5'-RACE with molecular barcodes generated TCR beta libraries. TCRdb passed the 5' RACE reads through MiXCR, listing each CDR3 protein once. The sample has under 150,000 distinct CDR3 sequences, roughly 8% seen once. Trimming pared 5 bases from V and 7 bases from J, leaving 14 bases between. This CDR3 has 13 residues. Germline V gene data show CDR1 as SGHTA and CDR2 as FQGNSA. The material sequenced was synovial fluid, either unsorted or a sorted T cell fraction (not recorded which). The TCR was taken from a male donor with ankylosing spondylitis. The V gene is TRBV7-2, the J gene TRBJ1-2, with a possible D match to TRBD1 (6 bases). CDR3 sequence reads: CASSSSTGGGYTF. Written as DNA, the CDR3 is TGTGCCAGCAGCAGTTCGACAGGAGGTGGCTACACCTTC. The whole variable domain, filled in from reference TRBV7-2 and TRBJ1-2, reads GAGVSQSPSNKVTEKGKDVELRCDPISGHTALYWYRQSLGQGLEFLIYFQGNSAPDKSGLPSDRFSAERTGGSVSTLTIQRTQQEDSAVYLCASSSSTGGGYTFGSGTRLTVV.